This section outlines one TCR beta chain sequence together with its context. The data originate from a study of T cell responses to AZD1222 COVID-19 vaccine. Profiled with immunoSEQ multiplex PCR; TCRdb holds only in-frame clones, not every one. In the table there are 150,000 to 200,000 clones, 80% to 95% of which are singletons. CDR1 is SGHDT, CDR2 YYEEEE, per germline. The V end was cut by 4 bases, the J end by 0 bases, with 8 bases between. The CDR3 consists of 13 residues. The receptor was derived from an adult who received the AZD1222 COVID-19 vaccine. Source: peripheral blood, taken 28 days after the second AZD1222 dose. This chain uses TRBV5-6 with TRBJ2-7, with a possible D match to TRBD2 (5 bases). CDR3 amino acids: CASSPRDSYEQYF. In DNA form, the CDR3 reads TGTGCCAGCAGCCCCCGGGACTCCTACGAGCAGTACTTC.